Each of the 19 T cell receptor beta chains below was sequenced from the same sample in a study of identical twins. MiXCR, run by TCRdb on the 5' RACE reads, gives a single entry per CDR3 protein. This table holds around 670,000 distinct CDR3 sequences, around 6% found once. Sequencing input: naive T cells sorted from blood. These TCRs come from a man younger than 35 in good health.

This clonotype was seen repeatedly, ten times or more. The chain employs TRBV12-3 or TRBV12-4 and TRBJ2-7; TRBD2 matches 7 bases. J gave up 3 bases and V 6 bases, and 5 bases lay outside the gene matches. The CDR3 contains 13 residues. The CDR3 loop is CASRSSGGYEQYF. Written as DNA, the CDR3 is TGTGCCAGCAGATCCTCGGGAGGCTACGAGCAGTACTTC.

This clonotype was observed at least ten times. The CDR3 nucleotides read TGCAGCGTTGAGCCAGGAAGTTTACTCCAAGAGACCCAGTACTTC. Protein sequence: CSVEPGSLLQETQYF. The chain has TRBV29-1 and TRBJ2-5, with D hard to call. Trimming removed 3 bases from V and 1 base from J, with 15 bases in between. In germline, CDR1 is SQVTM, CDR2 ANQGSEA. CDR3 length equals 15 residues.

This clonotype was seen at least ten times. The chain employs TRBV5-1 and TRBJ2-5; D is uncertain. Trimming took 6 bases from V and 4 from J, leaving 10 bases between them. The CDR3 runs 12 residues. Germline loops: CDR1 SGHRS, CDR2 YFSETQ. CDR3 amino acids: CASKNGIETQYF. Written as DNA, the CDR3 is TGCGCCAGCAAAAACGGAATAGAGACCCAGTACTTC.

This clonotype was recorded at least ten times. V is TRBV5-1 and J is TRBJ1-6, with 9 bases identical to TRBD1. After removal of 4 bases from V and 9 bases from J, the junction contained 8 bases not matched to a gene. Germline CDR1 and CDR2: SGHRS and YFSETQ. CDR3 length equals 15 residues. In nucleotides, the CDR3 is TGCGCCAGCAGCCCGAGGGACAGGGCGATTTCACCCCTCCACTTT. Translation gives CASSPRDRAISPLHF.

This clonotype was seen many times. This sequence joins TRBV24-1 and TRBJ2-2; TRBD1 is a possible D gene (6 bases). Trimming took off 10 bases at V and 6 bases at J, with 14 bases between the two ends. Germline CDR1 and CDR2: KGHDR and SFDVKD. This CDR3 is built from 13 residues. The CDR3 loop is CATSRGSAGELFF. As DNA, the CDR3 is TGTGCCACTAGCAGGGGCTCGGCCGGGGAGCTGTTTTTT.

This clonotype appeared a few times. The V and J genes are TRBV7-9 and TRBJ2-1; no reliable D call. The germline V gene encodes CDR1 SEHNR and CDR2 FQNEAQ (reference sequence). Trimming stripped 8 bases from V and 6 bases from J, with 5 bases between. CDR3 length: 10 residues. The CDR3, as DNA: TGTGCCAGCGAGGTCAATGAGCAGTTCTTC. The encoded protein is CASEVNEQFF.

This clonotype has only a few counts. This chain uses TRBV21-1 with TRBJ1-1; TRBD1, the D gene given by the table, was not confirmed from the DNA. TRBV21-1 is a pseudogene segment. The CDR3 length is 16 residues. The CDR3 DNA sequence: TGTGCCAGCAGAAAAGGCAGGGGGCAGGGCCCCACTGAAGCTTTCTTT. It specifies CASRKGRGQGPTEAFF.

This clonotype was counted between two and nine times. This sequence joins TRBV5-1 and TRBJ2-2; TRBD1 might be the D (6 bases). Per germline, CDR1 SGHRS and CDR2 YFSETQ. CDR3 length equals 13 residues. V was shortened by 4 bases and J by 7 bases, with 11 bases between the two germline ends. DNA of the CDR3: TGCGCCAGCAGCAATCAGGGGAGCGGGGAGCTGTTTTTT. This sequence encodes CASSNQGSGELFF.

About this clonotype: A read error may be the cause here, since a much bigger clone is one base away. Lacking the conserved final phenylalanine or tryptophan, this CDR3 likely reflects a read error. The V and J genes are TRBV6-5 and TRBJ1-2; TRBD1 matches at 8 bases. Germline loops: CDR1 MNHEY, CDR2 SVGAGI. Trimming cost V 0 bases and J 5 bases; bases outside gene matches: 5. The CDR3 is made up of 15 amino acids. In DNA, the CDR3 is TGTGCCAGCAGTTACTCGGAGACAGGGGATTATGGCTACACCATC. It encodes CASSYSETGDYGYTI.

This clonotype appeared many times. This chain uses TRBV12-3 or TRBV12-4 with TRBJ2-7, with 11 bases identical to TRBD1. Germline trimming cut 7 bases from V and 2 bases from J; bases unmatched to any gene: 7. The CDR3 totals 15 residues. The CDR3 region has the DNA TGTGCCAGCAAAAAAGGGACAGGGGGTCCCTACGAGCAGTACTTC. It specifies CASKKGTGGPYEQYF.

This clonotype was seen more than once but under ten times. The chain has TRBV7-9 and TRBJ2-1; 8 bases are shared with TRBD2. V dropped 5 bases and J dropped 6; count of bases not matched to a gene: 6. The CDR3 extends over 14 amino acids. Germline CDR1 and CDR2: SEHNR and FQNEAQ (reference sequence). The CDR3 is CASSPGGGANEQFF. CDR3 nucleotide sequence: TGTGCCAGCAGCCCCGGGGGGGGAGCCAATGAGCAGTTCTTC. The variable domain in full, with the rest retrieved from reference TRBV7-9 and TRBJ2-1, is DTGVSQNPRHKITKRGQNVTFRCDPISEHNRLYWYRQTLGQGPEFLTYFQNEAQLEKSRLLSDRFSAERPKGSFSTLEIQRTEQGDSAMYLCASSPGGGANEQFFGPGTRLTVL.

This clonotype was seen at least ten times. The J gene is TRBJ2-4, the V gene TRBV12-3 or TRBV12-4; TRBD1 or TRBD2 may be the D gene (6 bases each). The CDR3 length is 15 residues. Trimming stripped 6 bases from V and 6 bases from J, with 18 bases between. DNA for the CDR3: TGTGCCAGCAGGGGAGGAAGGGGGTTTGGAAACATTCAGTACTTC. Its protein is CASRGGRGFGNIQYF.

The V call is TRBV18, the J call TRBJ2-1; 9 bases are a match to TRBD2. The tail of the sequence fits TRBJ2-7 better, so the J call may be wrong. This CDR3 comprises 16 residues. In germline, CDR1 is KGHSH, CDR2 LQKENI. The CDR3 coding sequence is TGTGCCAGCTCACCACGGAAACTAGCGGGCAACAATGAGCAGTACTTC. Protein product: CASSPRKLAGNNEQYF.

This clonotype was counted many times. The rearrangement joins TRBV10-3 to TRBJ2-7; possible D gene TRBD1, 5 bases. Per germline, CDR1 ENHRY and CDR2 SYGVKD. CDR3 size: 16 residues. V lost 0 bases, J lost 0 bases, and 12 bases lay in between. The DNA for the CDR3 is TGTGCCATCAGTGAGTCCCCCGGAGACAGCTCCTACGAGCAGTACTTC. It specifies CAISESPGDSSYEQYF.

This clonotype was detected ten times or more. The chain has TRBV15 and TRBJ2-7, with 8 bases fitting TRBD2. Germline V gene data show CDR1 as LNHNV and CDR2 as YYDKDF (reference sequence). Trimming removed 0 bases from V and 2 bases from J; junction bases left unmatched: 6. CDR3 length equals 16 residues. In DNA, the CDR3 is TGTGCCACCAGCAGAGATCTAATGGGACTAGCCTACGAGCAGTACGTC. It specifies CATSRDLMGLAYEQYV.

This clonotype turned up a few times. This rearrangement joins TRBV27 to TRBJ2-5; 7 bases line up with TRBD1. Trimming removed 5 bases from V and 2 bases from J; junction bases left unmatched: 8. Germline V gene sequence: CDR1 MNHEY, CDR2 SMNVEV (reference sequence). The CDR3 contains 15 residues. The CDR3 DNA sequence: TGTGCCAGCAGTCCACACGGGACAGCGCAAGAGACCCAGTACTTC. Protein sequence: CASSPHGTAQETQYF.

This chain links TRBV11-2 with TRBJ2-5; TRBD2 might be the D (5 bases). The CDR3 is 13 amino acids. V gave up 6 bases and J gave up 3 bases, with 11 bases separating them. Germline-derived CDR1 and CDR2 are SGHAT and FQNNGV. CDR3 nucleotide sequence: TGTGCCAGCAGGCCCCTCGGGGAAGAGACCCAGTACTTC. Protein sequence: CASRPLGEETQYF. The full variable domain, rest sourced from reference TRBV11-2 and TRBJ2-5, is EAGVAQSPRYKIIEKRQSVAFWCNPISGHATLYWYQQILGQGPKLLIQFQNNGVVDDSQLPKDRFSAERLKGVDSTLKIQPAKLEDSAVYLCASRPLGEETQYFGPGTRLLVL.

This clonotype has a count of ten or more. This chain joins TRBV5-1 and TRBJ2-3; no firm D call. The germline gives CDR1 SGHRS, CDR2 YFSETQ. V was trimmed by 0 bases and J by 2 bases, leaving 13 bases between them. The CDR3 extends over 16 amino acids. The CDR3 region has the DNA TGCGCCAGCAGCTTGGGCGGTACCGTTGTCACAGATACGCAGTATTTT. Translating gives CASSLGGTVVTDTQYF.

This clonotype was detected only a few times. The chain carries TRBV10-1 and TRBJ2-3; 11 bases map to TRBD2. The CDR3 spans 15 residues. The germline CDR1 and CDR2 sequences are WNHNN and SYGVQD (reference sequence). The V segment lost 8 bases and the J segment 3 bases; nucleotides outside the gene matches: 7. CDR3: CASGPTSGMTDTQYF. CDR3 coding DNA: TGCGCCAGCGGCCCGACTAGCGGGATGACAGATACGCAGTATTTT.